A selection of T cell receptor beta chains follows, all from one sample in a study of blood T cell repertoires in COVID-19. The data were produced by immunoSEQ multiplex PCR, yet TCRdb's version contains in-frame clones alone and is incomplete. The profile shows fewer than 200,000 clones, approximately 88% of them singletons. The sample was peripheral blood. These receptor sequences come from a woman between 45 and 65 years old with acute or convalescent COVID-19. The CDR3 runs from the conserved cysteine through the conserved F or W. Fields, in order: D gene, V gene, clone size, J gene, CDR3 protein, CDR3 DNA. The D gene is left open where the match is weak. The size of a clone is reported for some rows only, either as once, few or many, or as a class for expanded clones.

NA,TRBV6-2/TRBV6-3,NA,TRBJ1-5,CASSRGLSNQPQHF,TGTGCCAGCAGCCGGGGACTAAGCAATCAGCCCCAGCATTTT
TRBD1,TRBV4-3,NA,TRBJ1-1,CASSHGQGFSEAFF,TGCGCCAGCAGCCACGGACAGGGGTTTTCTGAAGCTTTCTTT
TRBD1,TRBV6-2/TRBV6-3,NA,TRBJ1-2,CASSYSGTGSLSGYTF,TGTGCCAGCAGTTACTCGGGGACAGGGAGTCTGAGCGGCTACACCTTC
NA,TRBV6-6,NA,TRBJ2-5,CASRYLSGEETQYF,TGTGCCAGCAGATACCTTTCAGGGGAAGAGACCCAGTACTTC
TRBD2,TRBV9,once,TRBJ2-2,CASMGSGGGFVGELFF,TGTGCCAGCATGGGCAGCGGGGGAGGTTTTGTCGGGGAGCTGTTTTTT
NA,TRBV6-2/TRBV6-3,NA,TRBJ1-5,CASSQRQGRSNQPQHF,TGTGCCAGCAGCCAGAGGCAGGGAAGAAGCAATCAGCCCCAGCATTTT
NA,TRBV11-2,NA,TRBJ2-7,CASSPSSYEQYF,TGTGCCAGCAGCCCTAGCTCCTACGAGCAGTACTTC
NA,TRBV5-1,NA,TRBJ2-1,CASSLAYNEQFF,TGCGCCAGCAGCTTGGCTTACAATGAGCAGTTCTTC
NA,TRBV6-5,few,TRBJ1-5,CASSYPPRGLNQPQHF,TGTGCCAGCAGTTACCCCCCAAGAGGCCTCAATCAGCCCCAGCATTTT
TRBD2,TRBV3-1/TRBV3-2,NA,TRBJ2-1,CASSQGGGDRYNEQFF,TGTGCCAGCAGCCAAGGGGGGGGAGACAGATACAATGAGCAGTTCTTC